This T cell receptor (beta chain) was captured in a study of tissue T cells after allogeneic stem cell transplantation. Across the study: Of the grafts for graft-versus-host disease patients, four were unmodified and three CD34-selected. CD3+ T cells were flow-sorted when enough cells; otherwise DNA extracted directly. Five GVHD patients had recipient-origin PBMCs collected before transplant.

Produced via immunoSEQ multiplex PCR; TCRdb's table is partial and in-frame only. The top ten hold about 3.8% of the sample, which has tens of thousands of clones, around 90% seen once. Remarks on this clone: Its antigen is as yet unknown.

There are 17 residues in the CDR3. From germline, CDR1 is MGHRA and CDR2 YSYEKL. V gave up 0 bases and J gave up 3 bases; unmatched junction bases: 5. Overall study results and limits: The patient cohort was small and clinically heterogeneous, with limited sampling depth.

Sequenced here: blood, sampled before transplantation. V usage is TRBV4-1 and J usage is TRBJ2-1; TRBD2 aligns across 10 bases. The TCR was taken from a woman aged 40-70 years who later had graft-versus-host disease after an allogeneic stem cell transplant. DNA for the CDR3: TGCGCCAGCAGCCAAGACTCAGGACTAGCGGTCTACAATGAGCAGTTCTTC. It yields the protein CASSQDSGLAVYNEQFF.